Each of the 16 T cell receptor beta chains below was sequenced from the same sample in a study of blood T cell repertoires in COVID-19. TCRdb keeps only in-frame clones here, not all; method: immunoSEQ multiplex PCR. In the table there are 220,000 or so clones, approximately 81% of which are singletons. Sequencing was done on a sample of peripheral blood. Receptor source: a man in his forties or fifties who had recovered from COVID-19.

The chain employs TRBV27 and TRBJ2-7; TRBD2 might be the D (7 bases). The germline CDR1 and CDR2 sequences are MNHEY and SMNVEV (reference sequence). Trimming left V 2 bases short and J 2 bases short, with 13 bases between. The CDR3 runs to 15 residues. The CDR3: CASSLRGGLTYEQYF. The CDR3 nucleotides are TGTGCCAGCAGTTTAAGGGGGGGGCTTACCTACGAGCAGTACTTC.

The chain links TRBV3-1 (or the pseudogene TRBV3-2) to TRBJ2-2; tentatively, D is TRBD1 (6 bases). The V and J ends lost 1 base and 5 bases respectively, with 14 bases between them. From germline, CDR1 is LGHDT and CDR2 YNNKEL (reference sequence). The CDR3 totals 16 residues. CDR3 amino acids: CASSQGQSRGTGELFF. Here the CDR3 DNA reads TGTGCCAGCAGCCAAGGACAGTCCAGGGGAACCGGGGAGCTGTTTTTT.

This clone was picked up a small number of times. The V gene is TRBV5-1, the J gene TRBJ2-7; 7 bases are shared with TRBD1. Trimming removed 4 bases from V and 3 bases from J; junction bases left unmatched: 7. The length of the CDR3 is 14 residues. CDR1 is SGHRS and CDR2 is YFSETQ in the germline V gene. The CDR3 DNA is TGCGCCAGCAGCCCTCCCGGGACAGTCTACGAGCAGTACTTC. It translates to CASSPPGTVYEQYF.

In its sample, this clone was seen a few times. The chain recombines TRBV7-8 with TRBJ2-1, with TRBD1 matching 8 bases. Germline CDR1 SGHVS, CDR2 FQNEAQ. V gave up 5 bases and J gave up 4 bases; unmatched junction bases: 4. The CDR3 is made up of 14 amino acids. The CDR3 DNA is TGTGCCAGCAGCCCCTACAGGGGGTACAATGAGCAGTTCTTC. Protein sequence: CASSPYRGYNEQFF.

The chain employs TRBV5-1 and TRBJ2-5; 8 bases are a match to TRBD1. The V segment lost 4 bases and the J segment 3 bases; nucleotides outside the gene matches: 8. Germline CDR1 and CDR2: SGHRS and YFSETQ. The CDR3 is made up of 15 amino acids. CDR3 amino acids: CASSPPTGVEETQYF. The CDR3 DNA follows: TGCGCCAGCAGCCCTCCGACAGGGGTAGAAGAGACCCAGTACTTC. Complete variable domain (other parts from reference TRBV5-1 and TRBJ2-5): KAGVTQTPRYLIKTRGQQVTLSCSPISGHRSVSWYQQTPGQGLQFLFEYFSETQRNKGNFPGRFSGRQFSNSRSEMNVSTLELGDSALYLCASSPPTGVEETQYFGPGTRLLVL.

The rearrangement uses TRBV27 and TRBJ1-2; TRBD1 is a possible D gene (5 bases). This CDR3 is built from 14 residues. CDR1 and CDR2 (germline): MNHEY, SMNVEV (reference sequence). Trimming removed 7 bases from V and 4 bases from J, with 16 bases in between. CDR3 residues: CASTHSGSGYGYTF. The CDR3 DNA sequence: TGTGCCAGCACCCACTCAGGGTCCGGCTATGGCTACACCTTC.

V is TRBV19 and J is TRBJ1-4, with unresolved D. Trimming removed 2 bases at V and 8 bases at J, with 15 bases between. The CDR3 has 15 amino acids. The V gene's germline CDR1 is LNHDA and CDR2 SQIVND (reference sequence). This CDR3 reads CASSISAGLEEKLFF. The CDR3 DNA is TGTGCCAGTAGTATATCCGCGGGGTTGGAAGAAAAACTGTTTTTT.

V and J are TRBV13 and TRBJ1-2; possible D gene TRBD1, 5 bases. Germline V gene sequence: CDR1 PRHDT, CDR2 FYEKMQ (reference sequence). The CDR3 length is 14 residues. V lost 5 bases, J lost 4 bases, and 14 bases lay in between. This CDR3 is CASSIQGAGYGYTF. As DNA, the CDR3 is TGTGCCAGCAGCATTCAGGGCGCCGGCTATGGCTACACCTTC. Supplemented by reference TRBV13 and TRBJ1-2, the full variable domain reads AAGVIQSPRHLIKEKRETATLKCYPIPRHDTVYWYQQGPGQDPQFLISFYEKMQSDKGSIPDRFSAQQFSDYHSELNMSSLELGDSALYFCASSIQGAGYGYTFGSGTRLTVV.

The V call is TRBV20-1, the J call TRBJ2-7; TRBD1 matches 7 bases. The CDR3 length is 11 residues. The germline V gene encodes CDR1 DFQATT and CDR2 SNEGSKA (reference sequence). J lost 5 bases, V lost 6 bases, and 4 bases had no gene match. DNA for the CDR3: TGCAGTGCACATGACAGGGACGAGCAGTACTTC. Amino acids: CSAHDRDEQYF.

This rearrangement joins TRBV7-6 to TRBJ2-5, with D possibly matching TRBD2 (6 bases). V lost 1 base and J lost 1, with 13 bases in between. Per the germline V gene, CDR1 is SGHVS and CDR2 is FNYEAQ. The CDR3 is made up of 16 amino acids. This CDR3 reads CASSLVGGMSQETQYF. CDR3 nucleotides: TGTGCCAGCAGCTTAGTCGGCGGGATGAGCCAAGAGACCCAGTACTTC.

The J gene is TRBJ2-7, the V gene TRBV7-9; 8 nucleotides align to TRBD1. The V segment lost 5 bases and the J segment 5 bases; nucleotides outside the gene matches: 5. The germline gives CDR1 SEHNR, CDR2 FQNEAQ (reference sequence). The CDR3 is 13 residues long. CDR3 nucleotides: TGTGCCAGCAGCCGACAGGGGAGCCACGAGCAGTACTTC. Translating it yields CASSRQGSHEQYF.

The V gene is TRBV28, the J gene TRBJ1-5, with 8 bases identical to TRBD1. Germline V lookup: CDR1 MDHEN, CDR2 SYDVKM. Trimming cost V 8 bases and J 7 bases; bases outside gene matches: 16. CDR3 size: 16 residues. CDR3 residues: CASGLNRGTVNQPQHF. Here the CDR3 DNA reads TGTGCCAGCGGACTGAACAGGGGGACGGTGAACCAGCCCCAGCATTTT. Drawing the rest from reference TRBV28 and TRBJ1-5, the complete variable domain is DVKVTQSSRYLVKRTGEKVFLECVQDMDHENMFWYRQDPGLGLRLIYFSYDVKMKEKGDIPEGYSVSREKKERFSLILESASTNQTSMYLCASGLNRGTVNQPQHFGDGTRLSIL.

CDR3 bases: TGTGCCAGCAGCTTGGGACAGGGGGTCGATGTCTACGAGCAGTACTTC. Its translation is CASSLGQGVDVYEQYF. J is TRBJ2-7 and V is TRBV5-4, with 9 bases identical to TRBD1. J lost 3 bases, V lost 0 bases, and 7 bases had no gene match. The V gene's germline CDR1 is SGHNT and CDR2 YYREEE (reference sequence). CDR3 length: 16 amino acids.

The chain has TRBV4-1 and TRBJ2-2; 7 nucleotides agree with TRBD2. Trimming cost V 4 bases and J 0 bases; bases outside gene matches: 14. Germline CDR1 is MGHRA and CDR2 is YSYEKL. CDR3 length: 19 residues. CDR3 residues: CASSPTPRTSASNTGELFF. In DNA, the CDR3 is TGCGCCAGCAGCCCAACCCCGCGGACTAGTGCATCGAACACCGGGGAGCTGTTTTTT.

This clone turned up a few times. CDR3 nucleotides: TGTGCCAGCAGCCAATCTGGGACAGTCACTGAAGCTTTCTTT. Its protein product is CASSQSGTVTEAFF. The chain recombines TRBV3-1 (or the pseudogene TRBV3-2) with TRBJ1-1, with 7 bases aligning to TRBD1. Trimming cost V 2 bases and J 4 bases; bases outside gene matches: 4. This CDR3 spans 14 amino acids. Germline assignment: CDR1 LGHDT and CDR2 YNNKEL (reference sequence).

J is TRBJ2-1 and V is TRBV3-1 (or the pseudogene TRBV3-2); 8 bases line up with TRBD2. The CDR3 runs 18 residues. Germline CDR1 and CDR2: LGHDT and YNNKEL (reference sequence). With V trimmed by 4 bases and J by 5 bases, 16 bases remained unmatched. This CDR3 reads CASSRGGKGLAINNEQFF. The CDR3 nucleotides read TGTGCCAGCAGCCGAGGGGGTAAAGGACTAGCAATTAACAATGAGCAGTTCTTC.